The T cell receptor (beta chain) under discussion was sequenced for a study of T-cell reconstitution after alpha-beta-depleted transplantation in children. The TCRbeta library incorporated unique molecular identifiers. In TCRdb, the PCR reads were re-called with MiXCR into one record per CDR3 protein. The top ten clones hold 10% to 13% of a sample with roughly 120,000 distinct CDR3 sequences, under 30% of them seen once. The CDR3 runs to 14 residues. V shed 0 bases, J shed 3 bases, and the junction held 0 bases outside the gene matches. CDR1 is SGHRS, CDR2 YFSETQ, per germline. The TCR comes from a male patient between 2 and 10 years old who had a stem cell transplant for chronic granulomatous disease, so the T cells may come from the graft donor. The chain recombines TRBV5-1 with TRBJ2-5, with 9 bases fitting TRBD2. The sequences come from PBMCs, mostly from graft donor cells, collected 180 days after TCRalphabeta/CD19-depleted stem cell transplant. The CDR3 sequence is CASSLASGEETQYF. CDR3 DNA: TGCGCCAGCAGCTTGGCTAGCGGGGAAGAGACCCAGTACTTC.